This paragraph covers one TCR beta chain sequence. What it recognizes is unknown. Reverse transcription of all isolated RNA meant that expressed TCRB transcripts were sequenced. The data were produced by immunoSEQ multiplex PCR, yet TCRdb's version contains in-frame clones alone and is incomplete. The table records around 310,000 clones, 11% of them present only once. The data originate from a study of beta chain features in type 1 diabetes. Across the whole study: Age, gender and cell yields were alike across patients and healthy donors. Study-level results: All four CD4+ subsets from Type 1 diabetes patients carried moderately but significantly shorter TCRB CDR3s. The naive, central memory and Treg TCRB repertoires showed an apparent similarity that was greater among patients than among healthy donors.

On average, the one heparinised blood draw given by each donor was around 110 mL. V dropped 6 bases and J dropped 11; count of bases not matched to a gene: 10. The V gene's germline CDR1 is MNHEY and CDR2 SVGAGI. This CDR3 is built from 15 residues. This sequence originates from a woman under 40 in good health. The sequenced sample consisted of naive CD4+ T cells from blood. The chain is built from TRBV6-5 and TRBJ2-1; 13 bases line up with TRBD2. CDR3 residues: CASRTWTSGSGQQFF. CDR3 nucleotide sequence: TGTGCCAGCAGAACCTGGACTAGCGGGAGTGGGCAGCAGTTCTTC.